Listed here are 5 T cell receptor beta chains from one sample, sequenced in a study of blood T cell repertoires in COVID-19. Assay used: immunoSEQ multiplex PCR; TCRdb lists only in-frame clones, some missing. Counted here are some 9,800 clones, roughly four fifths occurring once; the ten biggest clones make up around 37%. Material for sequencing was peripheral blood. The receptors here all came from a human donor in a cohort sampled during active COVID-19.

The rearrangement links TRBV25-1 to TRBJ2-3; D possibly corresponds to TRBD2 (6 bases). Germline V lookup: CDR1 MGHDK, CDR2 SYGVNS. This CDR3 contains 13 residues. Trimming removed 5 bases at V and 0 bases at J, with 6 bases between. CDR3 sequence (DNA): TGTGCCAGCAGTAGCGGGAGCACAGATACGCAGTATTTT. Protein sequence: CASSSGSTDTQYF.

The chain is built from TRBV5-1 and TRBJ2-7; TRBD1 aligns across 8 bases. Germline V gene sequence: CDR1 SGHRS, CDR2 YFSETQ. V was pared by 5 bases and J by 2 bases, with 6 bases of the junction left unmatched. The CDR3 consists of 14 residues. The CDR3 protein is CASSRRTGPYEQYF. The DNA for the CDR3 is TGCGCCAGCAGTAGAAGGACAGGGCCCTACGAGCAGTACTTC.

This sequence joins TRBV19 and TRBJ2-7; D might be TRBD1 (6 bases). CDR1 is LNHDA and CDR2 is SQIVND in the germline V gene (reference sequence). Deletions cut 8 bases from V and 3 bases from J, with 20 bases between. The CDR3 totals 15 residues. The CDR3 region is CASAKLGRGVYEQYF. In DNA, the CDR3 is TGTGCCAGTGCGAAACTGGGCAGGGGAGTCTACGAGCAGTACTTC.

This clone has only a few counts. V gene TRBV19 combines with J gene TRBJ1-2, with 8 nucleotides matching TRBD1. Per the germline V gene, CDR1 is LNHDA and CDR2 is SQIVND (reference sequence). CDR3 size: 14 residues. Losses at the gene ends were 3 bases for V and 8 bases for J; bases not matched to a gene: 8. Here the CDR3 reads CASSMWQGAGGYTF. The CDR3 DNA sequence: TGTGCCAGTAGTATGTGGCAGGGGGCGGGCGGCTACACCTTC.

This chain links TRBV18 with TRBJ2-6; TRBD2 is a possible D gene (6 bases). This CDR3 comprises 15 residues. Germline V CDR1 and CDR2: KGHSH, LQKENI. V was shortened by 8 bases and J by 4 bases, with 15 bases between the two germline ends. The CDR3 nucleotides read TGTGCCAGCATGTTCGGGACTGGGGGGGCCAACGTCCTGACTTTC. It is translated as CASMFGTGGANVLTF.